The 9 T cell receptor beta chains given below trace back to one sample, sequenced in a study of read filtering for tumor transcriptome and immune sequencing. From roughly 390 ng of RNA, a library with molecular barcoded alpha/delta and beta/gamma adaptors was made. TCRdb called the reads again in MiXCR, with one record for every CDR3 protein. Of fewer than 35,000 distinct CDR3 sequences in the sample, about 18% were seen once. Sequencing was carried out using a population of CD138-negative cells sorted from bone marrow. These receptors were collected from a donor at least 40 years old with multiple myeloma.

This clonotype has ten or more counts. The CDR3 sequence: CASSPGEGVRYEQYF. The DNA for the CDR3 is TGTGCCAGCAGCCCTGGGGAGGGAGTGAGGTACGAGCAGTACTTC. The chain uses TRBV13 and TRBJ2-7; 7 bases map to TRBD2. This CDR3 spans 15 amino acids. Germline-derived CDR1 and CDR2 are PRHDT and FYEKMQ (reference sequence). V shed 5 bases, J shed 4 bases, and the junction held 11 bases outside the gene matches.

This clonotype was detected many times. This chain uses TRBV5-1 with TRBJ2-7; 7 bases agree with TRBD1. J lost 3 bases, V lost 4 bases, and 7 bases had no gene match. Germline V CDR1 and CDR2: SGHRS, YFSETQ. This CDR3 is built from 14 residues. CDR3 DNA sequence: TGCGCCAGCAGCCAACCGGGACAGAACTACGAGCAGTACTTC. Encoded protein: CASSQPGQNYEQYF.

This clonotype was seen many times. The chain is built from TRBV6-6 and TRBJ1-6; no clear D. Germline CDR1 and CDR2: MNHNY and SVGAGI (reference sequence). The CDR3 sequence is 13 residues long. Trimming removed 7 bases from V and 14 bases from J, with 18 bases in between. The CDR3 spells CASTIGVVEALHF. DNA for the CDR3: TGTGCCAGCACTATCGGGGTAGTTGAGGCCCTCCACTTT.

The table lists this clonotype with many counts. The chain carries TRBV4-2 and TRBJ2-3, with no clear D. With 4 bases removed from V and 3 bases from J, the gap between germline ends came to 8 bases. CDR1 LGHNA and CDR2 YNFKEQ come from the germline V gene. The CDR3 totals 13 residues. CDR3: CASSLLGTDTQYF. In DNA, the CDR3 is TGTGCCAGCAGCCTACTGGGGACAGATACGCAGTATTTT.

To note about this clonotype: This may be a read error, as it is one base from a much larger clone. This chain links TRBV5-1 with TRBJ1-1; 7 bases match TRBD1. This CDR3 is 14 amino acids long. The V gene's germline CDR1 is SGHRS and CDR2 YFSETQ. The DNA of the CDR3 is TGCGCCAGCAGCTCCGGGACAGCCAAGCACGAAGCTTCCTTT. Its translation: CASSSGTAKHEASF. Variable domain in full (rest from reference TRBV5-1 and TRBJ1-1): KAGVTQTPRYLIKTRGQQVTLSCSPISGHRSVSWYQQTPGQGLQFLFEYFSETQRNKGNFPGRFSGRQFSNSRSEMNVSTLELGDSALYLCASSSGTAKHEASFGQGTRLTVV.

Concerning this clonotype itself: This may stem from a read error, because a much larger clone lies one nucleotide away. The conserved phenylalanine or tryptophan normally closing the CDR3 is absent here, so this likely arose from a read error. The V and J genes are TRBV25-1 and TRBJ1-1; TRBD1 aligns across 9 bases. The CDR3 extends over 15 amino acids. Germline lookup yields CDR1 MGHDK and CDR2 SYGVNS. With V trimmed by 8 bases and J by 5 bases, 12 bases remained unmatched. The CDR3 nucleotides read TGTGCCAGCCTTATATCGGGACAGGGTTTTACTGAAGCTTTCCTT. This sequence encodes CASLISGQGFTEAFL.

As regards this clonotype: The final CDR3 position lacks the conserved phenylalanine or tryptophan, pointing to a likely read error. The chain carries TRBV27 and TRBJ2-7; no clear D gene. CDR3 size: 11 residues. Germline CDR1 and CDR2: MNHEY and SMNVEV (reference sequence). CDR3 sequence (DNA): TGTGCCGGCAGTAACTCCTACGAGCAGTACCTC. This sequence encodes CAGSNSYEQYL.

In its sample, this clonotype was seen a few times. In DNA, the CDR3 is TGTGCCAGTAGAGGACAGGCAAATCAGCCCCAGCATTTT. Amino acids: CASRGQANQPQHF. The J gene is TRBJ1-5, the V gene TRBV19; 7 nucleotides align to TRBD1. This CDR3 region has 13 residues. J lost 4 bases, V lost 6 bases, and 3 bases had no gene match. Per germline, CDR1 LNHDA and CDR2 SQIVND (reference sequence). Combining the CDR3 with reference TRBV19 and TRBJ1-5 gives the whole variable domain DGGITQSPKYLFRKEGQNVTLSCEQNLNHDAMYWYRQDPGQGLRLIYYSQIVNDFQKGDIAEGYSVSREKKESFPLTVTSAQKNPTAFYLCASRGQANQPQHFGDGTRLSIL.

About this clonotype: A much larger clone sits a single nucleotide away, making a read error possible. Since no conserved phenylalanine or tryptophan closes the CDR3, a read error is the likely cause. CDR3 coding DNA: TGTGCCAGTAACCGGCCCCCCCGGCAGCCCCAGCATTTA. Protein product: CASNRPPRQPQHL. The chain recombines TRBV6-5 with TRBJ1-5, with D uncertain. CDR1 MNHEY and CDR2 SVGAGI come from the germline V gene. V lost 9 bases and J 7 bases, leaving 16 bases between the germline ends. This CDR3 region has 13 residues.